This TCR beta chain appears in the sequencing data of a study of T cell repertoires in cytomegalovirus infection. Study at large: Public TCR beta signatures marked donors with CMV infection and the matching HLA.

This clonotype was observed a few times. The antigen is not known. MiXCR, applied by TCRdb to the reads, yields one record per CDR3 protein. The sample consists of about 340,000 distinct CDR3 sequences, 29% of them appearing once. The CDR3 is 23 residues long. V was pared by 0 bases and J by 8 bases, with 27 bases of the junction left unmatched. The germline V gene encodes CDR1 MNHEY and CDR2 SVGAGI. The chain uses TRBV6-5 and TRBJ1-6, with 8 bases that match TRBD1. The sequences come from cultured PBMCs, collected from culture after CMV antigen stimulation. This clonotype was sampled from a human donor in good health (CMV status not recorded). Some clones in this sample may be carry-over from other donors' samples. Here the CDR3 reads CASSYSNRPVYRGDILRYSPLHF. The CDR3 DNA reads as TGTGCCAGCAGTTACTCGAATCGTCCAGTCTACAGGGGGGACATTTTGCGGTATTCACCCCTCCACTTT.